Listed here are 8 T cell receptor beta chains from one sample, sequenced in a study of radiation and T cells in renal cell carcinoma. Time point noted: blood 2 weeks post-SBRT. Treatment defined: 15 Gy SBRT to primary tumor, nephrectomy 4 weeks later. Using immunoSEQ multiplex PCR, the repertoire was profiled, and TCRdb retains in-frame clones only, with some absent. The sample lists 120,000 or so clones, over 75% occurring once. The material was blood, obtained from a patient whose treatment included radiotherapy and nephrectomy. Source of these receptors: a man in his forties or fifties with renal cell carcinoma.

There are a few counts of this clone. The V call is TRBV18, the J call TRBJ2-7; no clear D. Trimming took off 5 bases at V and 2 bases at J, with 10 bases between the two ends. The germline gives CDR1 KGHSH, CDR2 LQKENI. This CDR3 comprises 13 residues. The CDR3 DNA reads TGTGCCAGCTCAAACTCGCACACCTACGAGCAGTACTTC. It codes for CASSNSHTYEQYF.

The CDR3 loop is CASGPGQGAYGYTF. For the CDR3, the DNA is TGTGCTAGTGGTCCCGGACAGGGGGCCTATGGCTACACCTTC. V is TRBV12-5 and J is TRBJ1-2, with 11 bases aligning to TRBD1. J lost 4 bases, V lost 5 bases, and 3 bases had no gene match. The CDR3 runs to 14 residues. Germline V lookup: CDR1 LGHNT, CDR2 FRNRAP. Complete variable domain (other parts from reference TRBV12-5 and TRBJ1-2): DARVTQTPRHKVTEMGQEVTMRCQPILGHNTVFWYRQTMMQGLELLAYFRNRAPLDDSGMPKDRFSAEMPDATLATLKIQPSEPRDSAVYFCASGPGQGAYGYTFGSGTRLTVV.

V gene TRBV6-1 combines with J gene TRBJ1-2; D remains unclear. Germline V CDR1 and CDR2: MNHNS, SASEGT. This CDR3 has 11 amino acids. Trimming removed 7 bases at V and 8 bases at J, with 11 bases between. The CDR3 DNA reads as TGTGCCAGCATGAGAAGAGGGGGCTACACCTTC. Its translation: CASMRRGGYTF.

The chain links TRBV5-4 to TRBJ2-5; 8 bases align to TRBD1. Germline CDR1 is SGHNT and CDR2 is YYREEE (reference sequence). CDR3 size: 17 residues. Trimming at V came to 3 bases and at J to 5 bases, leaving 15 bases not matched to a gene. DNA of the CDR3: TGTGCCAGCAGCTCAACCTATGACAGGGGTGGGAGGGAGACCCAGTACTTC. Residues: CASSSTYDRGGRETQYF.

V usage is TRBV7-9 and J usage is TRBJ2-2; possibly TRBD2 for D (6 bases). Germline values: CDR1 SEHNR, CDR2 FQNEAQ (reference sequence). This CDR3 comprises 14 residues. Trimming pared 5 bases from V and 7 bases from J, leaving 14 bases between. Here the CDR3 reads CASSPFAGGGELFF. The DNA of the CDR3 is TGTGCCAGCAGCCCCTTTGCCGGGGGCGGGGAGCTGTTTTTT.

The chain carries TRBV10-3 and TRBJ2-6; maybe TRBD2 (6 bases). CDR1 and CDR2 (germline): ENHRY, SYGVKD. Trimming removed 3 bases at V and 3 bases at J, with 12 bases between. The CDR3 totals 16 residues. This chain's CDR3 is CAISEGRNFGANVLTF. CDR3 nucleotide sequence: TGTGCCATCAGTGAAGGGAGGAACTTTGGGGCCAACGTCCTGACTTTC.

In this sample, this clone turned up a few times. The J gene is TRBJ2-1, the V gene TRBV9; D is uncertain. The CDR3 spans 12 residues. V lost 2 bases, J lost 8 bases, and 8 bases lay in between. Per the germline V gene, CDR1 is SGDLS and CDR2 is YYNGEE. The CDR3 sequence: CASSVQGYEQFF. The CDR3, as DNA: TGTGCCAGCAGCGTTCAAGGCTATGAGCAGTTCTTC.

This clone was recorded a few times. This chain connects TRBV9 to TRBJ1-4; D uncertain. With 0 bases removed from V and 8 bases from J, the gap between germline ends came to 8 bases. The CDR3 loop spans 13 amino acids. Germline V gene sequence: CDR1 SGDLS, CDR2 YYNGEE. The chain's CDR3 is CASSVGDREKLFF. CDR3 bases: TGTGCCAGCAGCGTAGGAGATCGCGAAAAACTGTTTTTT.